One and the same sample provided the 16 T cell receptor beta chains below, sequenced in a study of T cell responses to AZD1222 COVID-19 vaccine. Sequencing was performed with immunoSEQ multiplex PCR; in TCRdb, only in-frame clones are kept and a portion is missing. Here the sample spans tens of thousands of clones, more than 85% being singletons. The sequencing used peripheral blood, collected on day 0 of AZD1222 vaccination. These receptor sequences come from an adult in good health.

A single count supports this clone. The chain recombines TRBV5-1 with TRBJ2-7, with unresolved D. Trimming stripped 4 bases from V and 3 bases from J, with 14 bases between. Germline loops: CDR1 SGHRS, CDR2 YFSETQ. The CDR3 extends over 14 amino acids. This CDR3 is CASSPGRLVYEQYF. As DNA, the CDR3 is TGCGCCAGCAGCCCAGGCCGTTTGGTCTACGAGCAGTACTTC.

The V and J genes are TRBV4-3 and TRBJ1-6, with D perhaps matching TRBD1 (5 bases). The ends were cut back, 2 bases at V and 10 bases at J, with 21 bases in the middle. Germline CDR1 is LGHNA and CDR2 is YSLEER. The CDR3 totals 17 residues. DNA for the CDR3: TGCGCCAGCAGCCAATCAAAAGGGCAGGGCACTGGCTCACCCCTCCACTTT. Its protein is CASSQSKGQGTGSPLHF.

The rearrangement uses TRBV19 and TRBJ1-5; a possible D gene is TRBD1 (5 bases). The germline gives CDR1 LNHDA, CDR2 SQIVND (reference sequence). V dropped 0 bases and J dropped 7 bases, with 10 bases sitting between them. This CDR3 comprises 14 residues. For the CDR3, the DNA is TGTGCCAGTAGTATAGAGGGGGGAGGGCAGCCCCAGCATTTT. Its protein product is CASSIEGGGQPQHF.

V gene TRBV7-9 combines with J gene TRBJ2-2; D is unclear. V lost 2 bases, J lost 7 bases, and 11 bases lay in between. The CDR3 consists of 14 residues. Germline values: CDR1 SEHNR, CDR2 FQNEAQ (reference sequence). This CDR3 is CASSLRAAGGELFF. In DNA form, the CDR3 reads TGTGCCAGCAGCTTACGGGCAGCCGGCGGGGAGCTGTTTTTT.

V is TRBV28 and J is TRBJ2-3; D may be TRBD2 (6 bases). The CDR3 is 14 amino acids. The germline V gene encodes CDR1 MDHEN and CDR2 SYDVKM. Between the trimmed V and J ends, which lost 7 bases and 3 bases, there was a span of 14 bases. The CDR3 is CASKAGQKTDTQYF. CDR3 nucleotides: TGTGCCAGCAAGGCGGGGCAAAAAACAGATACGCAGTATTTT.

The rearrangement links TRBV24-1 to TRBJ2-7; D gene uncertain. This CDR3 has 13 residues. From germline, CDR1 is KGHDR and CDR2 SFDVKD. V was pared by 3 bases and J by 0 bases, with 5 bases between. CDR3 nucleotide sequence: TGTGCCACCAGTGATGGCCGCTCCTACGAGCAGTACTTC. This gives the protein CATSDGRSYEQYF.

The chain uses TRBV4-1 and TRBJ2-7; tentative D call: TRBD1 (5 bases). V shed 6 bases and J shed 6 bases, with 18 bases lying between them. Germline values: CDR1 MGHRA, CDR2 YSYEKL. CDR3 size: 14 residues. The CDR3 region has the DNA TGCGCCAGCAGGGCTCAGGGTGATAAGGGCGAGCAGTACTTC. Translating gives CASRAQGDKGEQYF.

This clone was observed a single time. This chain uses TRBV7-9 with TRBJ2-5; D gene unclear. The V and J ends lost 1 base and 2 bases respectively, with 11 bases between them. The CDR3 contains 15 residues. CDR1 and CDR2 (germline): SEHNR, FQNEAQ (reference sequence). Here the CDR3 reads CASSLGGSPQETQYF. CDR3 DNA: TGTGCCAGCAGCTTAGGCGGCAGCCCACAAGAGACCCAGTACTTC.

This clone has only one observation. The V call is TRBV2, the J call TRBJ1-3; D is unresolved. Between the trimmed V and J ends, which lost 2 bases and 0 bases, there was a span of 20 bases. Germline V gene lookup returns CDR1 SNHLY and CDR2 FYNNEI. The CDR3 length is 19 residues. The CDR3 bases are TGTGCCAGCAGTGAAAGTAGGGCAGCATCCCTATTCTCTGGAAACACCATATATTTT. Translation gives CASSESRAASLFSGNTIYF.

In its sample, this clone was seen a few times. The genes are TRBV6-5 and TRBJ2-3; D remains unclear. Trimming cost V 6 bases and J 3 bases, with 13 bases left between them. CDR1 and CDR2 from the germline V gene are MNHEY and SVGAGI. The CDR3 runs to 14 residues. CDR3 loop: CASSRPSTTDTQYF. In DNA, the CDR3 is TGTGCCAGCAGCCGTCCATCAACAACAGATACGCAGTATTTT.

The rearrangement uses TRBV2 and TRBJ1-5, with D perhaps TRBD1 (5 bases). CDR3 length equals 13 residues. The V gene lost 6 bases and the J gene lost 4 bases, with 10 bases spanning the gap. Germline V gene lookup returns CDR1 SNHLY and CDR2 FYNNEI. Here the CDR3 reads CASRRTLNQPQHF. CDR3 in DNA: TGTGCCAGCAGACGGACACTTAATCAGCCCCAGCATTTT.

This clone has a single count. This chain connects TRBV3-1 (or the pseudogene TRBV3-2) to TRBJ1-1, with a tentative D call TRBD1 (6 bases). V was shortened by 3 bases and J by 3 bases, with 11 bases between the two germline ends. CDR1 is LGHDT, CDR2 YNNKEL, per germline (reference sequence). This CDR3 is 14 amino acids long. CDR3 residues: CASSHRGSYTEAFF. In nucleotides, the CDR3 is TGTGCCAGCAGCCACAGGGGATCGTACACTGAAGCTTTCTTT.

The count of this clone is one. The J gene is TRBJ1-6, the V gene TRBV27; TRBD1 might be the D (6 bases). This CDR3 contains 17 residues. V lost 2 bases and J 5 bases, leaving 16 bases between the germline ends. From germline, CDR1 is MNHEY and CDR2 SMNVEV (reference sequence). Written as DNA, the CDR3 is TGTGCCAGCAGTTTAAAAGACAGGATCGTTAATAATTCACCCCTCCACTTT. Translation: CASSLKDRIVNNSPLHF.

This chain uses TRBV5-4 with TRBJ1-4, with unresolved D. V lost 4 bases, J lost 4 bases, and 11 bases lay in between. CDR1 and CDR2 from the germline V gene are SGHNT and YYREEE (reference sequence). The length of the CDR3 is 14 residues. CDR3 protein: CASSPGRYNEKLFF. The DNA of the CDR3 is TGTGCCAGCAGCCCCGGACGGTATAATGAAAAACTGTTTTTT. The variable domain in full, with the rest retrieved from reference TRBV5-4 and TRBJ1-4, is ETGVTQSPTHLIKTRGQQVTLRCSSQSGHNTVSWYQQALGQGPQFIFQYYREEENGRGNFPPRFSGLQFPNYSSELNVNALELDDSALYLCASSPGRYNEKLFFGSGTQLSVL.

CDR3 sequence (DNA): TGTGCCAGCAGTTTATCGAGGGGGCTGGGCGGGGAGCTGTTTTTT. This encodes CASSLSRGLGGELFF. The V gene is TRBV27, the J gene TRBJ2-2; 7 bases align to TRBD1. The CDR3 covers 15 residues. Trimming cost V 0 bases and J 7 bases; bases outside gene matches: 5. CDR1 and CDR2 (germline): MNHEY, SMNVEV (reference sequence).

J is TRBJ1-6 and V is TRBV5-1, with D unclear. The CDR3 runs 15 residues. V dropped 0 bases and J dropped 3 bases, with 7 bases sitting between them. In germline, CDR1 is SGHRS, CDR2 YFSETQ. This CDR3 is CASSLGQSYNSPLHF. The CDR3 nucleotides are TGCGCCAGCAGCTTGGGACAAAGCTATAATTCACCCCTCCACTTT.